Below, 27 T cell receptor beta chains from the same sample are listed, as sequenced in a study of T-cell reconstitution after alpha-beta-depleted transplantation in children. Unique molecular identifiers were incorporated when the TCRbeta library was constructed. TCRdb used MiXCR to reprocess the PCR reads, holding one entry per CDR3 protein. The sample has around 480,000 distinct CDR3 sequences, approximately 32% seen once. The starting material was PBMCs from the stem cell graft donor, obtained from the stem cell graft. The receptors shown here come from a human donor who donated a stem cell graft to a child with aplastic anemia.

Turning to this clonotype: Because the CDR3's place on the DNA is in doubt, the DNA is left out and the CDR3 is given as listed by TCRdb. This rearrangement joins TRBV20-1 to TRBJ2-1; the listed D gene, TRBD1, was not tested against the DNA. The CDR3 extends over 13 residues, inclusive of both ends. Germline values: CDR1 DFQATT, CDR2 SNEGSKA (reference sequence). The CDR3 loop is CPPSGVGAGSEFF.

V usage is TRBV12-3 or TRBV12-4 and J usage is TRBJ1-5, with 7 bases lining up with TRBD1. There are 16 residues in the CDR3. V was pared by 9 bases and J by 2 bases, with 13 bases of the junction left unmatched. As DNA, the CDR3 is TGTGCCAGTACCGGGACAGCGCTTGGGGGCAATCAGCCCCAGCATTTT. Its translation: CASTGTALGGNQPQHF.

The gene calls are TRBV20-1 and TRBJ2-3; 10 nucleotides align to TRBD2. The ends lost 3 bases at V and 3 bases at J; junction bases unmatched: 15. The CDR3 length is 18 residues. Per germline, CDR1 DFQATT and CDR2 SNEGSKA (reference sequence). The CDR3 DNA reads as TGCAGTGCTAGTCGGGGGCTAGCGGGAGAGAAAGAAACAGATACGCAGTATTTT. Protein product: CSASRGLAGEKETDTQYF.

Here the CDR3 reads CASSLNGGRTDTQYF. The CDR3 nucleotides read TGTGCCAGCAGTCTCAACGGTGGGAGAACAGATACGCAGTATTTT. The chain employs TRBV12-3 or TRBV12-4 and TRBJ2-3; TRBD2 is a possible D gene (5 bases). The V end was cut by 5 bases, the J end by 3 bases, with 15 bases between. This CDR3 has 15 residues.

The chain is built from TRBV5-1 and TRBJ2-1, with TRBD2 matching 7 bases. This CDR3 is 14 amino acids long. Germline values: CDR1 SGHRS, CDR2 YFSETQ. V gave up 4 bases and J gave up 5 bases; unmatched junction bases: 6. The CDR3 spells CASSVRERHNEQFF. The CDR3 region has the DNA TGCGCCAGCAGCGTGCGGGAGAGACACAATGAGCAGTTCTTC.

The rearrangement joins TRBV12-3 or TRBV12-4 to TRBJ1-5; D not resolved. Trimming removed 1 base from V and 2 bases from J, with 12 bases in between. The CDR3 runs to 16 residues. The CDR3, as DNA: TGTGCCAGCAGTTTAGGAAGTGGAAATCGCAATCAGCCCCAGCATTTT. Protein product: CASSLGSGNRNQPQHF.

This clonotype was picked up a small number of times. The chain employs TRBV29-1 and TRBJ1-1; D is ambiguous. Germline V gene sequence: CDR1 SQVTM, CDR2 ANQGSEA. Between the trimmed V and J ends, which lost 4 bases and 4 bases, there was a span of 10 bases. This CDR3 is 12 amino acids long. The CDR3 loop is CSVVILGTEAFF. CDR3 sequence (DNA): TGCAGCGTTGTTATTTTGGGCACTGAAGCTTTCTTT.

V is TRBV5-6 and J is TRBJ1-1; D gene unclear. The germline V and J ends were trimmed by 0 bases and 10 bases, with 13 bases remaining between them. This CDR3 region has 13 residues. Looked up from germline, CDR1 is SGHDT and CDR2 is YYEEEE. This CDR3 reads CASSLGAHLLAFF. Here the CDR3 DNA reads TGTGCCAGCAGCTTGGGGGCACATTTGCTAGCTTTCTTT.

The rearrangement uses TRBV12-3 or TRBV12-4 and TRBJ1-4; D not certain. The CDR3 length is 15 residues. With 2 bases removed from V and 8 bases from J, the gap between germline ends came to 15 bases. CDR3 in DNA: TGTGCCAGCAGTTTAACGCATGTACCGGAAGAAAAACTGTTTTTT. Amino acids: CASSLTHVPEEKLFF.

The chain is built from TRBV5-1 and TRBJ2-1; D is ambiguous. The V gene lost 5 bases and the J gene lost 7 bases, with 7 bases spanning the gap. This CDR3 has 11 residues. Germline loops: CDR1 SGHRS, CDR2 YFSETQ. The CDR3 loop reads CASRVGNEQFF. Here the CDR3 DNA reads TGCGCCAGCAGGGTGGGGAATGAGCAGTTCTTC.

This rearrangement joins TRBV7-3 to TRBJ2-1; no definite D call. CDR1 and CDR2 from the germline V gene are SGHTA and FQGTGA. This CDR3 region has 14 residues. Trimming cost V 5 bases and J 7 bases, with 15 bases left between them. CDR3 sequence reads: CASSLKGLVNEQFF. CDR3 DNA sequence: TGTGCCAGCAGCCTTAAAGGGCTAGTGAATGAGCAGTTCTTC.

This clonotype was seen a handful of times. The rearrangement uses TRBV6-1 and TRBJ2-2; D is unresolved. V lost 6 bases and J lost 1, with 6 bases in between. Germline V CDR1 and CDR2: MNHNS, SASEGT. There are 13 residues in the CDR3. In DNA form, the CDR3 reads TGTGCCAGCAGGGGCCGGAACACCGGGGAGCTGTTTTTT. Its translation: CASRGRNTGELFF.

This clonotype was seen a single time. The chain recombines TRBV6-1 with TRBJ1-1, with D perhaps matching TRBD1 (5 bases). V lost 6 bases to trimming and J lost 8 bases, with 16 bases between them. The CDR3 runs to 13 residues. Germline-derived CDR1 and CDR2 are MNHNS and SASEGT. CDR3 sequence reads: CASRLDRFGEAFF. CDR3 bases: TGTGCCAGCAGACTTGACAGATTCGGCGAAGCTTTCTTT.

This clonotype came up a few times. The chain carries TRBV29-1 and TRBJ2-2; 7 nucleotides align to TRBD1. V trimming: 7 bases; J trimming: 1 base; junction bases outside the gene matches: 6. This CDR3 is 14 amino acids long. CDR1 and CDR2 from the germline V gene are SQVTM and ANQGSEA. The DNA for the CDR3 is TGCAGCGCCTACAGGGGCCGGAACACCGGGGAGCTGTTTTTT. Its protein is CSAYRGRNTGELFF.

V and J are TRBV5-5 and TRBJ1-4, with D perhaps TRBD1 (5 bases). This CDR3 has 14 residues. Per the germline V gene, CDR1 is SGHKS and CDR2 is YYEKEE (reference sequence). The germline V and J ends were trimmed by 5 bases and 4 bases, with 12 bases remaining between them. This chain's CDR3 is CASSPGTGNEKLFF. The CDR3 DNA reads TGTGCCAGCAGTCCCGGGACGGGTAATGAAAAACTGTTTTTT. The full variable domain, completed using reference TRBV5-5 and TRBJ1-4, is DAGVTQSPTHLIKTRGQQVTLRCSPISGHKSVSWYQQVLGQGPQFIFQYYEKEERGRGNFPDRFSARQFPNYSSELNVNALLLGDSALYLCASSPGTGNEKLFFGSGTQLSVL.

V usage is TRBV12-3 or TRBV12-4 and J usage is TRBJ1-5; weak D call: TRBD1 (5 bases). The V end lost 1 base, the J end lost 3 bases, and 13 bases lay between the germline ends. CDR3 size: 16 residues. The DNA for the CDR3 is TGTGCCAGCAGTTTAGAGGTGGGGCGGTTCAATCAGCCCCAGCATTTT. It specifies CASSLEVGRFNQPQHF.

J is TRBJ2-7 and V is TRBV6-5; D unresolved. The CDR3 runs 15 residues. V was trimmed by 4 bases and J by 2 bases, leaving 15 bases between them. Germline V CDR1 and CDR2: MNHEY, SVGAGI. DNA of the CDR3: TGTGCCAGCAGTTCCACTTTCCCTAACCCCTACGAGCAGTACTTC. Its translation: CASSSTFPNPYEQYF.

This chain uses TRBV28 with TRBJ1-5, with unresolved D. Trimming removed 5 bases at V and 1 base at J, with 12 bases between. The CDR3 is 15 amino acids. Germline CDR1 and CDR2: MDHEN and SYDVKM. The CDR3 sequence: CASSPGGESNQPQHF. In nucleotides, the CDR3 is TGTGCCAGCAGTCCCGGCGGGGAAAGCAATCAGCCCCAGCATTTT.

This chain joins TRBV3-1 and TRBJ2-7, with D perhaps assigned TRBD1 or TRBD2 (5 bases each). Per the germline V gene, CDR1 is LGHDT and CDR2 is YNNKEL (reference sequence). The CDR3 runs to 12 residues. Trimming cost V 6 bases and J 3 bases, with 9 bases left between them. CDR3 bases: TGTGCCAGCAGGGGGGAAAGCTACGAGCAGTACGTC. It translates to CASRGESYEQYV.

This clonotype was observed at least ten times. V usage is TRBV7-8 and J usage is TRBJ2-1; D could derive from TRBD1 or TRBD2 (5 bases each). Germline-derived CDR1 and CDR2 are SGHVS and FQNEAQ. V lost 0 bases, J lost 3 bases, and 6 bases lay in between. The CDR3 sequence is 14 residues long. Here the CDR3 reads CASSLAGDYNEQFF. The CDR3 DNA follows: TGTGCCAGCAGCTTAGCGGGGGACTACAATGAGCAGTTCTTC. Drawing the rest from reference TRBV7-8 and TRBJ2-1, the complete variable domain is GAGVSQSPRYKVAKRGQDVALRCDPISGHVSLFWYQQALGQGPEFLTYFQNEAQLDKSGLPSDRFFAERPEGSVSTLKIQRTQQEDSAVYLCASSLAGDYNEQFFGPGTRLTVL.

This clonotype was seen a single time. This rearrangement joins TRBV12-5 to TRBJ1-1, with D unclear. The CDR3 is made up of 13 amino acids. V was shortened by 6 bases and J by 7 bases, with 15 bases between the two germline ends. CDR1 and CDR2 (germline): LGHNT, FRNRAP. CDR3 in DNA: TGTGCTAGTGGACGATCGGACGGAAATGAAGCTTTCTTT. Amino acids: CASGRSDGNEAFF.

This chain joins TRBV11-3 and TRBJ2-2; 10 bases are a match to TRBD1. Trimming at V came to 1 base and at J to 5 bases, leaving 4 bases not matched to a gene. This CDR3 comprises 16 residues. Germline loops: CDR1 SGHNT, CDR2 YENEEA. CDR3: CASSLGRDRGTGELFF. The CDR3, as DNA: TGTGCCAGCAGCTTAGGGCGGGACAGGGGTACCGGGGAGCTGTTTTTT.

The chain is built from TRBV12-3 or TRBV12-4 and TRBJ1-1, with 8 bases matching TRBD1. The CDR3 has 14 amino acids. V lost 6 bases to trimming and J lost 1 base; unmatched junction nucleotides: 4. CDR3 coding DNA: TGTGCCAGCAGGGGACAGGCGGAGAACACTGAAGCTTTCTTT. This encodes CASRGQAENTEAFF.

The V call is TRBV3-1, the J call TRBJ2-1, with a weak D call TRBD2 (6 bases). With 1 base removed from V and 13 bases from J, the gap between germline ends came to 14 bases. CDR1 is LGHDT and CDR2 is YNNKEL in the germline V gene (reference sequence). This CDR3 has 13 residues. Here the CDR3 reads CASSQGLGGGQFF. The CDR3 DNA sequence: TGTGCCAGCAGCCAAGGTCTCGGGGGAGGACAGTTCTTC.

This clonotype was seen a handful of times. The rearrangement uses TRBV19 and TRBJ1-3; D unresolved. Germline assignment: CDR1 LNHDA and CDR2 SQIVND (reference sequence). CDR3 length equals 16 residues. Trimming removed 5 bases from V and 0 bases from J, with 14 bases in between. CDR3 sequence: CASSPRRRLSGNTIYF. The CDR3 coding sequence is TGTGCCAGTAGTCCCCGACGGCGCCTCTCTGGAAACACCATATATTTT.

The chain joins TRBV6-2 or TRBV6-3 to TRBJ2-5, with D possibly TRBD1 on 6 matching bases. V lost 6 bases, J lost 5 bases, and 13 bases lay in between. The CDR3 consists of 13 residues. Germline-derived CDR1 and CDR2 are MNHEY and SVGEGT. The CDR3 loop is CASRDSGRETQYF. The CDR3 bases are TGTGCCAGCAGGGACAGCGGTCGGGAGACCCAGTACTTC.

This clonotype showed up just a few times. The gene calls are TRBV20-1 and TRBJ2-1; 11 nucleotides line up with TRBD2. Per the germline V gene, CDR1 is DFQATT and CDR2 is SNEGSKA (reference sequence). CDR3 length: 14 residues. The J segment lost 8 bases and the V segment lost 6 bases, leaving 9 bases of the junction unmatched. CDR3: CSAVAGGGRDEQFF. CDR3 in DNA: TGCAGTGCCGTAGCGGGAGGGGGTCGGGATGAGCAGTTCTTC.